The clone carrying this T cell receptor (beta chain) was counted at least ten times. The data derive from a study of identical twins. TCRdb reanalysed the 5' RACE reads using MiXCR and keeps one entry per CDR3 protein. The data show around 960,000 distinct CDR3 sequences, approximately 13% seen once. The CDR3 is 15 residues long. V lost 4 bases to trimming and J lost 0 bases, with 13 bases between them. In germline, CDR1 is SGHVS, CDR2 FQNEAQ. The data were also submitted as part of a second study, on yellow fever vaccine responses in identical twins.

The clonotype was recovered from a woman aged 18 to 35 in good health. The chain carries TRBV7-8 and TRBJ2-7; D gene unclear. The sample comprised PBMCs. CDR3 sequence (DNA): TGTGCCAGCAGCTCCCCCTCCCAAAACTCCTACGAGCAGTACTTC. Encoded protein: CASSSPSQNSYEQYF.